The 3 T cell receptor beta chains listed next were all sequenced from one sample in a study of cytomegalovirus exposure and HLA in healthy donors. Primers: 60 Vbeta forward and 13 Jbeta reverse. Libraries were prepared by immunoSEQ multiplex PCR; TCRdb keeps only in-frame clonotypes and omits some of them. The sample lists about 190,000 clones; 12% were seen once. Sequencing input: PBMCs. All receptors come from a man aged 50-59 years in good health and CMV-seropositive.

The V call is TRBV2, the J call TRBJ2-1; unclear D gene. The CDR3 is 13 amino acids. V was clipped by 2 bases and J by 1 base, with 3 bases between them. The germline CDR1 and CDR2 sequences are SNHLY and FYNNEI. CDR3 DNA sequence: TGTGCCAGCAGTGAATTATCCTACAATGAGCAGTTCTTC. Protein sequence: CASSELSYNEQFF.

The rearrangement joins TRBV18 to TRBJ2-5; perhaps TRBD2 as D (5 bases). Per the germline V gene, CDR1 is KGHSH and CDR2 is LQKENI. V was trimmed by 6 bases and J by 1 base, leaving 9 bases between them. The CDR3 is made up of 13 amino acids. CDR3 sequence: CASSGGPQETQYF. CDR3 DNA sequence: TGTGCCAGCTCCGGAGGCCCCCAAGAGACCCAGTACTTC.

CDR3 loop: CASSQGPTDQETQYF. For the CDR3, the DNA is TGCGCCAGCAGCCAAGGTCCGACAGACCAAGAGACCCAGTACTTC. J is TRBJ2-5 and V is TRBV4-1, with D perhaps matching TRBD1 (5 bases). CDR3 length: 15 amino acids. Deletions cut 1 base from V and 0 bases from J, with 9 bases between. CDR1 is MGHRA, CDR2 YSYEKL, per germline.